Listed below are T cell receptor beta chains from one sample, sequenced in a study of cytomegalovirus exposure and HLA in healthy donors. Measured with immunoSEQ multiplex PCR; TCRdb has only the in-frame clones, and not every one. This sample has about 120,000 clones, with just under 70% found just once. Sequencing used PBMCs. These receptors originate from a man aged 25 to 40 in good health and CMV-seropositive. The CDR3 runs from the conserved cysteine through the conserved F or W. Fields, in order: CDR3 DNA, CDR3 protein, D gene, clone size, J gene, V gene. A D gene is named only where the DNA matches it firmly. Part of the rows lack a size; the others show once, few, many or a class for expanded clones.

DNA: TGTGCCAGCAGGGGCCTAATACAGGGGACTGAAGCTTTCTTT
CDR3: CASRGLIQGTEAFF
D: TRBD1
size: -
J: TRBJ1-1
V: TRBV6-1

DNA: TGCAGCGCCGATAACGGACTAGGACGGATCAATGAGCAGTTCTTC
CDR3: CSADNGLGRINEQFF
D: TRBD2
size: -
J: TRBJ2-1
V: TRBV29-1

DNA: TGTGCCAGTAGTATGGGGGGGCTAGAGACCCAGTACTTC
CDR3: CASSMGGLETQYF
D: -
size: -
J: TRBJ2-5
V: TRBV19

DNA: TGCGCCAGCAGCTCGACACAGGGGGCAGGGTTAACCGGGGAGCTGTTTTTT
CDR3: CASSSTQGAGLTGELFF
D: TRBD1
size: few
J: TRBJ2-2
V: TRBV5-1

DNA: TGTGCCAGCAGCTCACAGGGGAACACCATATATTTT
CDR3: CASSSQGNTIYF
D: TRBD1
size: few
J: TRBJ1-3
V: TRBV7-2

DNA: TGTGCCAGCAGCCGAGGGACAGTATCAGATACGCAGTATTTT
CDR3: CASSRGTVSDTQYF
D: TRBD1
size: once
J: TRBJ2-3
V: TRBV5-4

DNA: TGTGCCAGCAGCGTAGGAGACACTAGTAATTCACCCCTCCACTTT
CDR3: CASSVGDTSNSPLHF
D: -
size: few
J: TRBJ1-6
V: TRBV9

DNA: TGCGCCAGCAGCCAAGATCCCATAACAGGCCAAGCTTTCTTT
CDR3: CASSQDPITGQAFF
D: -
size: -
J: TRBJ1-1
V: TRBV4-1

DNA: TGCAGCGTTGAAGAGTACAGTCGAGGGGGACATGGCTACACCTTC
CDR3: CSVEEYSRGGHGYTF
D: -
size: -
J: TRBJ1-2
V: TRBV29-1

DNA: TGTGCCAGCAGCTCGTGGGGAGGGGGAACTAATGAAAAACTGTTTTTT
CDR3: CASSSWGGGTNEKLFF
D: -
size: -
J: TRBJ1-4
V: TRBV5-4

DNA: TGTGCCAGCAGTTACGGGGGGGAGAATTCACCCCTCCACTTT
CDR3: CASSYGGENSPLHF
D: -
size: -
J: TRBJ1-6
V: TRBV6-5

DNA: TGTGCCAGTAGTATCATGGCAGGGCGACAGCCCCAGCATTTT
CDR3: CASSIMAGRQPQHF
D: -
size: -
J: TRBJ1-5
V: TRBV19

DNA: TGTGCCAGCCTCCCGGTAGAGAGCTCCTACAATGAGCAGTTCTTC
CDR3: CASLPVESSYNEQFF
D: -
size: -
J: TRBJ2-1
V: TRBV19

DNA: TGTGCCAGCAGTTTACTTCGGGACACCCAAGAGACCCAGTACTTC
CDR3: CASSLLRDTQETQYF
D: -
size: -
J: TRBJ2-5
V: TRBV27

DNA: TGTGCCAGCTCCGACGGCGGACTCCTTTTCTCTGGAAACACCATATATTTT
CDR3: CASSDGGLLFSGNTIYF
D: -
size: -
J: TRBJ1-3
V: TRBV19

DNA: TGTGCCAGTAAGGGCGGACAGGTCCAAAAGTGGAACTATGGCTACACCTTC
CDR3: CASKGGQVQKWNYGYTF
D: TRBD1
size: few
J: TRBJ1-2
V: TRBV19

DNA: TGTGCCAGCAGTTTATGGAGGATGGGCGGGAGGGCCGAGAAACATGAGCAGTTCTTC
CDR3: CASSLWRMGGRAEKHEQFF
D: TRBD2
size: few
J: TRBJ2-1
V: TRBV28